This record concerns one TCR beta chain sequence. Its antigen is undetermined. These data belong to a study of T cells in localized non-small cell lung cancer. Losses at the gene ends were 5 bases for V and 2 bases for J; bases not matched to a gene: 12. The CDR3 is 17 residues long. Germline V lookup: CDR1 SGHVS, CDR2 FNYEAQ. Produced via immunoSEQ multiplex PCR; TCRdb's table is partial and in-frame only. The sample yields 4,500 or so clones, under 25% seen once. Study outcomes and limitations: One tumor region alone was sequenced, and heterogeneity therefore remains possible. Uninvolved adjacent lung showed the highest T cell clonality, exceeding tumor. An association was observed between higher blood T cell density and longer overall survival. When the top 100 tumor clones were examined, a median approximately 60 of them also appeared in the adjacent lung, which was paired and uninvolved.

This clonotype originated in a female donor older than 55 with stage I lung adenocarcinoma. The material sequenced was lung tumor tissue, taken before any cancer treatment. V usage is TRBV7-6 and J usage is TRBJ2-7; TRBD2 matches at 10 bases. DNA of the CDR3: TGTGCCAGCAGCCAAGCTGCCTTAAGCGGGAGGGCCTACGAGCAGTACTTC. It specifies CASSQAALSGRAYEQYF.